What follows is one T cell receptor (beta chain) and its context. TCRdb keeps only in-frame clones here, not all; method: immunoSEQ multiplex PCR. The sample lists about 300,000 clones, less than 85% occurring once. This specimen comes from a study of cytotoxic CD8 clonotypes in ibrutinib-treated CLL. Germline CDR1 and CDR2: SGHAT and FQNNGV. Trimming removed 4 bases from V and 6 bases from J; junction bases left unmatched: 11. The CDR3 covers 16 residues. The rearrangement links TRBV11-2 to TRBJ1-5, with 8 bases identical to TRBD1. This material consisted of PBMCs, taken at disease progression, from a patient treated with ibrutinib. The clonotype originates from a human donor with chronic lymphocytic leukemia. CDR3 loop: CASSSLTGALAQPQHF. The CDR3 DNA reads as TGTGCCAGCAGCTCGCTGACAGGGGCCTTGGCTCAGCCCCAGCATTTT.